This T cell receptor beta chain was observed in a study of cytotoxic CD8 clonotypes in ibrutinib-treated CLL. V dropped 4 bases and J dropped 0 bases, with 13 bases sitting between them. Looked up from germline, CDR1 is SGHDT and CDR2 is YYEEEE. The CDR3 is 16 amino acids. The intended depth for sequencing was 1 in 200,000 to 1 in 1 million T cells. Sequencing was performed with immunoSEQ multiplex PCR; in TCRdb, only in-frame clones are kept and a portion is missing. The sample lists some 26,000 clones, 70% to 90% seen once, with 8% in the top ten. This TCR was sampled from a human donor with chronic lymphocytic leukemia. The specimen comprised PBMCs, sampled after 24 months of ibrutinib treatment. The gene calls are TRBV5-6 and TRBJ2-2; tentatively, D is TRBD1 (5 bases). As DNA, the CDR3 is TGTGCCAGCAGCCAACCGACAGTCACGAACACCGGGGAGCTGTTTTTT. This encodes CASSQPTVTNTGELFF.